These 10 T cell receptor beta chains were all obtained from the same sample, sequenced in a study of identical twins. TCRdb redid the calling of the 5' RACE reads with MiXCR, one entry per CDR3 protein. This sample has nearly 650,000 distinct CDR3 sequences, with under 8.5% found just once. The data were also submitted as part of a second study, on yellow fever vaccine responses in identical twins.

The specimen was PBMCs. These receptors were obtained from a woman under 30 in good health.

This clonotype has a handful of counts. The chain uses TRBV7-8 and TRBJ1-1; D is undetermined. The CDR3 length is 15 residues. CDR1 is SGHVS, CDR2 FQNEAQ, per germline. V dropped 3 bases and J dropped 1 base, with 12 bases sitting between them. The CDR3 region is CASSLGSQTNTEAFF. In DNA, the CDR3 is TGTGCCAGCAGCTTGGGGAGCCAAACGAACACTGAAGCTTTCTTT.

This clonotype was counted a few times. The CDR3 reads CSAGTSGSGEQYF. For the CDR3, the DNA is TGCAGCGCCGGGACTAGCGGGAGTGGAGAGCAGTACTTC. V is TRBV29-1 and J is TRBJ2-7; 14 nucleotides match TRBD2. Germline CDR1 is SQVTM and CDR2 is ANQGSEA. The CDR3 length is 13 residues. Trimming took 7 bases from V and 7 from J; bases not matched to a gene: 6.

The sample holds a few counts of this clonotype. This sequence joins TRBV20-1 and TRBJ1-1; TRBD1 matches 7 bases. V lost 7 bases and J lost 5; bases outside the gene matches: 7. Germline V gene sequence: CDR1 DFQATT, CDR2 SNEGSKA (reference sequence). The CDR3 runs to 12 residues. The CDR3 sequence: CSVKTGRTEAFF. Here the CDR3 DNA reads TGCAGTGTAAAGACAGGGAGGACTGAAGCTTTCTTT.

This clonotype has a count of ten or more. This chain connects TRBV11-1 to TRBJ2-1; no clear D. This CDR3 is built from 16 residues. The V gene's germline CDR1 is SGHAT and CDR2 FQDESV (reference sequence). Trimming took 5 bases from V and 0 from J, leaving 14 bases between them. The DNA of the CDR3 is TGTGCCAGCAGCCAGATGGACGCCAGCTCCTACAATGAGCAGTTCTTC. Protein: CASSQMDASSYNEQFF. Full variable domain (remainder filled in from reference TRBV11-1 and TRBJ2-1): EAEVAQSPRYKITEKSQAVAFWCDPISGHATLYWYRQILGQGPELLVQFQDESVVDDSQLPKDRFSAERLKGVDSTLKIQPAELGDSAMYLCASSQMDASSYNEQFFGPGTRLTVL.

The chain combines TRBV7-2 with TRBJ1-2; D perhaps matches TRBD1 (5 bases). CDR1 SGHTA and CDR2 FQGNSA come from the germline V gene. The V end lost 5 bases, the J end lost 0 bases, and 13 bases lay between the germline ends. The length of the CDR3 is 15 residues. Here the CDR3 DNA reads TGTGCCAGCAGCCCGGTCCGGGGGACTAACTATGGCTACACCTTC. It specifies CASSPVRGTNYGYTF.

The sample holds a few counts of this clonotype. The gene calls are TRBV9 and TRBJ2-3; perhaps TRBD1 as D (5 bases). The germline V gene encodes CDR1 SGDLS and CDR2 YYNGEE. The CDR3 extends over 15 amino acids. The germline V and J ends were trimmed by 1 base and 4 bases, with 13 bases remaining between them. The CDR3 reads CASSVQGLGPDTQYF. In DNA, the CDR3 is TGTGCCAGCAGCGTACAGGGTCTAGGTCCAGATACGCAGTATTTT.

The chain uses TRBV20-1 and TRBJ1-5; D is undetermined. CDR1 DFQATT and CDR2 SNEGSKA come from the germline V gene (reference sequence). This CDR3 contains 17 residues. Trimming stripped 6 bases from V and 2 bases from J, with 23 bases between. The CDR3 sequence is CSAPGPNLSSRNQPQHF. CDR3 DNA: TGCAGTGCACCAGGCCCGAATTTATCTTCCCGCAATCAGCCCCAGCATTTT.

The table lists this clonotype with a few counts. This rearrangement joins TRBV29-1 to TRBJ1-4; D not resolved. The CDR3 is 12 residues long. V was clipped by 6 bases and J by 8 bases, with 13 bases between them. Germline V gene lookup returns CDR1 SQVTM and CDR2 ANQGSEA. CDR3 protein: CSVLGVNEKLFF. Here the CDR3 DNA reads TGCAGCGTGTTGGGTGTGAACGAAAAACTGTTTTTT.

This clonotype was seen more than once but under ten times. The J gene is TRBJ1-2, the V gene TRBV11-2; unclear D gene. The CDR3 contains 13 residues. Germline V gene lookup returns CDR1 SGHAT and CDR2 FQNNGV. V lost 5 bases and J lost 8, with 15 bases in between. The CDR3 sequence: CASSLTLTGGYTF. Written as DNA, the CDR3 is TGTGCCAGCAGCCTCACTTTGACGGGGGGCTACACCTTC.

This chain connects TRBV6-4 to TRBJ2-1; D is undetermined. Germline assignment: CDR1 MRHNA and CDR2 SNTAGT. The CDR3 extends over 13 amino acids. V was trimmed by 4 bases and J by 10 bases, leaving 14 bases between them. The CDR3 DNA is TGTGCCAGCAGTGGGGTCAGGCTGGGCGAGCAGTTCTTC. Residues: CASSGVRLGEQFF.